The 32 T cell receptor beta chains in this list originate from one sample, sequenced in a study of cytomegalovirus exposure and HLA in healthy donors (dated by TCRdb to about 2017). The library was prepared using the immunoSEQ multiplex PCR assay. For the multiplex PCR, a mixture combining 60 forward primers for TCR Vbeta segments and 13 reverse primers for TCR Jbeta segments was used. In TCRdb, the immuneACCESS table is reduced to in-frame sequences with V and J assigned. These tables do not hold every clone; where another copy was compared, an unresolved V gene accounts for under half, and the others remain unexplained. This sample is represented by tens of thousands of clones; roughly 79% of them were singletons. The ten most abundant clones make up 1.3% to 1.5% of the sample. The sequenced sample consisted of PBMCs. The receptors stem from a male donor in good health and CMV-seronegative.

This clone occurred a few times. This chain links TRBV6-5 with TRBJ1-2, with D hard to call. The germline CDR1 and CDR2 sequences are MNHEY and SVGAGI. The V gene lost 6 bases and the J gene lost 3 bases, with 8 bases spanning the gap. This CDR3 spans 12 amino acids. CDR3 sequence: CASSDSYYGYTF. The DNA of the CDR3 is TGTGCCAGCAGCGACTCTTACTATGGCTACACCTTC.

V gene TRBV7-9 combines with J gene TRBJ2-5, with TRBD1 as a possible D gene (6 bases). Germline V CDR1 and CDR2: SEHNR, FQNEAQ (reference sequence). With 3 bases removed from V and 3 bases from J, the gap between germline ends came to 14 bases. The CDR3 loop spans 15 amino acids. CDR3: CASSFYRAVEETQYF. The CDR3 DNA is TGTGCCAGCAGCTTTTACAGGGCAGTGGAAGAGACCCAGTACTTC. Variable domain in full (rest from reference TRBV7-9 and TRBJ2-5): DTGVSQNPRHKITKRGQNVTFRCDPISEHNRLYWYRQTLGQGPEFLTYFQNEAQLEKSRLLSDRFSAERPKGSFSTLEIQRTEQGDSAMYLCASSFYRAVEETQYFGPGTRLLVL.

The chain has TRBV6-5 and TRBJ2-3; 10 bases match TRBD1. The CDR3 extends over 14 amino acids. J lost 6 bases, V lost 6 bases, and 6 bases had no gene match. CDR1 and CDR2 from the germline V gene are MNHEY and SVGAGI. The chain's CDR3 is CASRTGGEVDTQYF. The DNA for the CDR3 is TGTGCCAGCAGGACAGGGGGCGAGGTGGATACGCAGTATTTT.

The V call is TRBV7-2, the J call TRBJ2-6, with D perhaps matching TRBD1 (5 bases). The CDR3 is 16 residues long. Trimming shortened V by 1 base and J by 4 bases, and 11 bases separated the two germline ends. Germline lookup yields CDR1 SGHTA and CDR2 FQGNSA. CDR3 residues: CASSLVPGSGANVLTF. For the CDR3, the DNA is TGTGCCAGCAGCTTAGTTCCAGGGTCCGGGGCCAACGTCCTGACTTTC.

This chain's CDR3 is CASRDNPYEQYF. Here the CDR3 DNA reads TGTGCCAGCCGGGACAACCCCTACGAGCAGTACTTC. V usage is TRBV19 and J usage is TRBJ2-7; a possible D gene is TRBD1 (6 bases). The V gene's germline CDR1 is LNHDA and CDR2 SQIVND (reference sequence). With 9 bases removed from V and 2 bases from J, the gap between germline ends came to 11 bases. The CDR3 contains 12 residues. Based on the CDR3 plus reference TRBV19 and TRBJ2-7, the full variable domain is DGGITQSPKYLFRKEGQNVTLSCEQNLNHDAMYWYRQDPGQGLRLIYYSQIVNDFQKGDIAEGYSVSREKKESFPLTVTSAQKNPTAFYLCASRDNPYEQYFGPGTRLTVT.

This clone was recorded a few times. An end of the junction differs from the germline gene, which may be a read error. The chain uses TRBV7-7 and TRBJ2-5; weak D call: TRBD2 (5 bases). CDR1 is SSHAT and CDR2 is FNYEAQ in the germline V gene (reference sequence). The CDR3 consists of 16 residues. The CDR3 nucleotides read TGTGCTAGCAGCTTAGGGCAAGTTCGGGGACAAGAGACCCAGTACTTC. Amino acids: CASSLGQVRGQETQYF.

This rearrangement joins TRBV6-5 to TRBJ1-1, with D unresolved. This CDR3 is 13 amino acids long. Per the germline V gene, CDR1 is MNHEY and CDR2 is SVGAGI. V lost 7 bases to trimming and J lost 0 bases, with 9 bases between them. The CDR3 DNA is TGTGCCAGCAACTATAGAATGAACACTGAAGCTTTCTTT. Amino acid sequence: CASNYRMNTEAFF.

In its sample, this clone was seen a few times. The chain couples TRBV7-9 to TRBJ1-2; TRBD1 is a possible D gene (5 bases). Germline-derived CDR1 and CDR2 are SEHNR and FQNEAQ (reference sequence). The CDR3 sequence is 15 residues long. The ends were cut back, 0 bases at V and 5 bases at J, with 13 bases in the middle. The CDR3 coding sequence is TGTGCCAGCAGCTTAGCAGGGTATCGGGGGTATGGCTACACCTTC. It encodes CASSLAGYRGYGYTF.

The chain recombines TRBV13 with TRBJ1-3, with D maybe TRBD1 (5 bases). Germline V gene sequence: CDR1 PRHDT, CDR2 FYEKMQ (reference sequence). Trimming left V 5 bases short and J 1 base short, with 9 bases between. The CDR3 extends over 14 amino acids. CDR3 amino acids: CASSRQSSGNTIYF. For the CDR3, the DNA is TGTGCCAGCAGCCGACAGAGTTCTGGAAACACCATATATTTT.

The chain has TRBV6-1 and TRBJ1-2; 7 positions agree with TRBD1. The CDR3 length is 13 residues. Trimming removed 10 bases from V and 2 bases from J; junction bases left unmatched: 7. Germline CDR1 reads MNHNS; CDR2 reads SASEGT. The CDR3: CATRGQTNYGYTF. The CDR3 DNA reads TGTGCCACAAGGGGACAGACCAACTATGGCTACACCTTC.

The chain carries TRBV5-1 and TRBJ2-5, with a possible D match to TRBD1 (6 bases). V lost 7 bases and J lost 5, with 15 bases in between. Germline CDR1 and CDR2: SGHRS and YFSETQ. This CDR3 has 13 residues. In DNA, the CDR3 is TGCGCCAGCTCAGGGGAATTAAGGGAGACCCAGTACTTC. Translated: CASSGELRETQYF.

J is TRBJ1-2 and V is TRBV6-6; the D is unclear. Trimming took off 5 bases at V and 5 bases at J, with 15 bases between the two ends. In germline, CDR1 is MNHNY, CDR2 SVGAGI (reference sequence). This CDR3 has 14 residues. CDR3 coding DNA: TGTGCCAGCAGTAACCTTCTCGGGGTTTATGGCTACACCTTC. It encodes CASSNLLGVYGYTF.

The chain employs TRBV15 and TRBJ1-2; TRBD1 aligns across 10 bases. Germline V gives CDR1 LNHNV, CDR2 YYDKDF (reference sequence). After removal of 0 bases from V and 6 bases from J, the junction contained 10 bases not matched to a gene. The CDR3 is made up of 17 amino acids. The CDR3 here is CATSRDHGTGVRDGYTF. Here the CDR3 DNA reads TGTGCCACCAGCAGAGATCATGGGACAGGGGTCCGGGATGGCTACACCTTC.

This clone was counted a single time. CDR3 amino acids: CASSGRPGSSYEQYF. The CDR3 DNA is TGTGCCAGCAGCGGGAGACCAGGAAGCTCCTACGAGCAGTACTTC. V gene TRBV14 combines with J gene TRBJ2-7; D is possibly TRBD2 (5 bases). Germline V gene sequence: CDR1 SGHDN, CDR2 FVKESK. CDR3 length: 15 amino acids. Trimming left V 5 bases short and J 0 bases short, with 14 bases between.

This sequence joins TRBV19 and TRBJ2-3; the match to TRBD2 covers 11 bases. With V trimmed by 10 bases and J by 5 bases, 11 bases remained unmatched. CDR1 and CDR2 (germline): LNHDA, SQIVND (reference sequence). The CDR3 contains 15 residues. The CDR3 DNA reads TGTGCCACTAGGGACGCTAGCGGGAGGATAGATACGCAGTATTTT. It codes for CATRDASGRIDTQYF. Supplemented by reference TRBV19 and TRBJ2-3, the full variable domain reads DGGITQSPKYLFRKEGQNVTLSCEQNLNHDAMYWYRQDPGQGLRLIYYSQIVNDFQKGDIAEGYSVSREKKESFPLTVTSAQKNPTAFYLCATRDASGRIDTQYFGPGTRLTVL.

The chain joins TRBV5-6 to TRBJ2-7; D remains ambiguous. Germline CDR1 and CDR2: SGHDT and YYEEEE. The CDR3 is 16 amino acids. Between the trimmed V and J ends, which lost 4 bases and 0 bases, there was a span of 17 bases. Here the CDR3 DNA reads TGTGCCAGCAGCCTGGACCGACTCGACTTCTCCTACGAGCAGTACTTC. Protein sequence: CASSLDRLDFSYEQYF.

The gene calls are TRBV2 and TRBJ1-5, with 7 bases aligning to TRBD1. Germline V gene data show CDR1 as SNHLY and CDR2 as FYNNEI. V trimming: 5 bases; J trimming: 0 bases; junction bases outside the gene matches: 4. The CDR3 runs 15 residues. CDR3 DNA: TGTGCCAGCAGTCGACAGGGCCCTAGCAATCAGCCCCAGCATTTT. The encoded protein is CASSRQGPSNQPQHF.

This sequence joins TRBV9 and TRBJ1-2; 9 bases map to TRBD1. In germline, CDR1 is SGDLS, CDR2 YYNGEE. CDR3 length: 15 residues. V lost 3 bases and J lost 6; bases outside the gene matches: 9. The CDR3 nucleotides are TGTGCCAGCAGCGCGAGAGGGACAGGGACGGATGGCTACACCTTC. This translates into CASSARGTGTDGYTF.

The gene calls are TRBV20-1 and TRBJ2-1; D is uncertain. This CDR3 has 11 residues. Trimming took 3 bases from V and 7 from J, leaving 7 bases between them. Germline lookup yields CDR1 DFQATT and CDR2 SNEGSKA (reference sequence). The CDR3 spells CSASLWNEQFF. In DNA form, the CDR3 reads TGCAGTGCTAGCCTATGGAATGAGCAGTTCTTC.

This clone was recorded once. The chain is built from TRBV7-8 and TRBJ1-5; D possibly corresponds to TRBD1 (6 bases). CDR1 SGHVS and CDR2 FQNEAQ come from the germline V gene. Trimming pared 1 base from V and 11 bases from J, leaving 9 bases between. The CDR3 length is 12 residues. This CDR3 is CASSLESGAQHF. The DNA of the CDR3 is TGTGCCAGCAGCTTAGAGTCAGGGGCCCAGCATTTT.

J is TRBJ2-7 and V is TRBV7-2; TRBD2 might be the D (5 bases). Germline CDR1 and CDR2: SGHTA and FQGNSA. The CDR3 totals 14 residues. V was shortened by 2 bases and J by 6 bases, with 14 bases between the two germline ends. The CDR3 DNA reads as TGTGCCAGCAGCTTAAGGCCGAGGGCGGGCGAGCAGTACTTC. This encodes CASSLRPRAGEQYF.

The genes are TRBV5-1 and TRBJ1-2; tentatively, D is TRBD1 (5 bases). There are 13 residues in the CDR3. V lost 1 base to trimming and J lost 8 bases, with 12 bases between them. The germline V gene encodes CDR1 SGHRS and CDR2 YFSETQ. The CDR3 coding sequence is TGCGCCAGCAGCTTGTCGGGGGACGAGGGCTACACCTTC. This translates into CASSLSGDEGYTF.

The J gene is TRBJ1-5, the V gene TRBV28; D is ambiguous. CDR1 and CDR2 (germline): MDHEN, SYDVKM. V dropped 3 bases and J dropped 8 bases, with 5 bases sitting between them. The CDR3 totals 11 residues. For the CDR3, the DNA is TGTGCCAGCAGTTTCCAGGAGCCCCAGCATTTT. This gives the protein CASSFQEPQHF.

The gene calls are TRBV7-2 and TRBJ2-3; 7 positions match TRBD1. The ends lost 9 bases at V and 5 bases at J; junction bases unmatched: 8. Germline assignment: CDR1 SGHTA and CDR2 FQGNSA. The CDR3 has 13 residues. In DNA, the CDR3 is TGTGCCAGTAAAAAAACAGGGGAAGATACGCAGTATTTT. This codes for CASKKTGEDTQYF.

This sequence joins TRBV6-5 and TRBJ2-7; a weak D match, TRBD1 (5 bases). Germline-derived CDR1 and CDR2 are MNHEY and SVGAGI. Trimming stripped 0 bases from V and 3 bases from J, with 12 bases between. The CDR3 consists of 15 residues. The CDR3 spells CASSYSIAGLYEQYF. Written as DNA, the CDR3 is TGTGCCAGCAGTTACTCGATAGCAGGGCTCTACGAGCAGTACTTC.

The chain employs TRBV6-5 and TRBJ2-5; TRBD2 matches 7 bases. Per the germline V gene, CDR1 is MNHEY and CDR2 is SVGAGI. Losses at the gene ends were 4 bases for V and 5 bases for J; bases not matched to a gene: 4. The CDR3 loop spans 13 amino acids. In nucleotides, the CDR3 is TGTGCCAGCAGTTTGGGAGGGTGGGAGACCCAGTACTTC. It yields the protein CASSLGGWETQYF.

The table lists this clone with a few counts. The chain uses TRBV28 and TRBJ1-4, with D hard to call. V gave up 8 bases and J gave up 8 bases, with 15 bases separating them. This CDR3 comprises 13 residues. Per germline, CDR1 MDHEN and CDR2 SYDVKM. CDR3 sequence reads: CASRVPRIEKLFF. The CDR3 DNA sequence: TGTGCCAGCCGGGTCCCTCGGATCGAAAAACTGTTTTTT.

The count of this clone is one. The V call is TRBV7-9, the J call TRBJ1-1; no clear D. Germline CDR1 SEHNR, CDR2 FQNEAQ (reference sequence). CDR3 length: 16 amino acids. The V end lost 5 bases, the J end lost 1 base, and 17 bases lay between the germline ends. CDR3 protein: CASSPSHYERNTEAFF. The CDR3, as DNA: TGTGCCAGCAGCCCTAGTCACTATGAACGGAACACTGAAGCTTTCTTT.

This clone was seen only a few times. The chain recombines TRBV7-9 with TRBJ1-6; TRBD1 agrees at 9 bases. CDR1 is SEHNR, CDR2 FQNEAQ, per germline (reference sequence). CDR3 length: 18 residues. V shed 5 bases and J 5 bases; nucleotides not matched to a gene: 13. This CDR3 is CASSHTAGTGSHNSPLHF. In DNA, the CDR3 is TGTGCCAGCAGCCATACTGCCGGGACAGGGTCCCATAATTCACCCCTCCACTTT.

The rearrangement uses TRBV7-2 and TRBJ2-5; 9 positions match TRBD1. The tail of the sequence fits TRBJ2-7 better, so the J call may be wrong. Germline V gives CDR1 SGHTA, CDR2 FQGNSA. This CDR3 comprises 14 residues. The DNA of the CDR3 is TGTGCCAGCAGCTCCACGGGACAGGGCTACGAGCAGTACTTC. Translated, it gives CASSSTGQGYEQYF.

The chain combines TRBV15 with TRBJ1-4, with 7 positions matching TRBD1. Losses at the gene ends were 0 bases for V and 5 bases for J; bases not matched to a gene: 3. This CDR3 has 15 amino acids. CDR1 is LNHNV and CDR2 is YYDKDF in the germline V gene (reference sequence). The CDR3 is CATSRDLQGNEKLFF. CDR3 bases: TGTGCCACCAGCAGAGATTTACAGGGGAATGAAAAACTGTTTTTT. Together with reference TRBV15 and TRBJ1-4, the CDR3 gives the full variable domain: DAMVIQNPRYQVTQFGKPVTLSCSQTLNHNVMYWYQQKSSQAPKLLFHYYDKDFNNEADTPDNFQSRRPNTSFCFLDIRSPGLGDTAMYLCATSRDLQGNEKLFFGSGTQLSVL.

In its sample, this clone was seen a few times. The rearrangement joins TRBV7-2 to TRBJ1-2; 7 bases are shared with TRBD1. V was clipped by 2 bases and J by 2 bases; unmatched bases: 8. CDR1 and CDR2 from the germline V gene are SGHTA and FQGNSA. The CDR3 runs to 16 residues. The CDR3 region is CASSLMGTELNYGYTF. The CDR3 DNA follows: TGTGCCAGCAGCTTAATGGGGACAGAATTAAACTATGGCTACACCTTC.